This T cell receptor beta chain is from a study of T-cell memory formation after mild COVID-19. Each CDR3 protein is one row after TCRdb ran MiXCR on the 5' RACE reads. Counted here are approximately 490,000 distinct CDR3 sequences, 20% occurring once; the ten biggest clones make up roughly an eighth. This receptor was obtained from an adult woman who had mild COVID-19 (a few samples of this study predate the infection). Cell type and time point are not known. The sequenced sample consisted of PBMCs or a T cell subset sorted from them (not recorded which).

This CDR3 reads CASSLAMGPGYQAFF. The CDR3 nucleotides read TGTGCCAGCAGCTTAGCGATGGGGCCCGGGTATCAGGCTTTCTTT. V is TRBV7-9 and J is TRBJ1-1, with D perhaps matching TRBD1 (5 bases). This CDR3 is 15 amino acids long. Trimming stripped 0 bases from V and 11 bases from J, with 19 bases between. Germline assignment: CDR1 SEHNR and CDR2 FQNEAQ (reference sequence).